These 15 T cell receptor beta chains share one sample of origin, sequenced in a study of T cell responses to AZD1222 COVID-19 vaccine. Libraries were prepared by immunoSEQ multiplex PCR; TCRdb keeps only in-frame clonotypes and omits some of them. The sample includes around 170,000 clones, around nine tenths of them seen just once. The sequences come from peripheral blood, collected 28 days after the second AZD1222 dose. Receptors originate from an adult who received the AZD1222 COVID-19 vaccine.

This clone has a single count. The genes are TRBV29-1 and TRBJ1-1; 8 nucleotides line up with TRBD1. Trimming removed 8 bases from V and 3 bases from J; junction bases left unmatched: 14. The germline CDR1 and CDR2 sequences are SQVTM and ANQGSEA. This CDR3 has 15 residues. The CDR3 protein is CSLDRTGRGDTEAFF. CDR3 bases: TGCAGCTTAGACCGGACAGGGCGGGGGGACACTGAAGCTTTCTTT.

The rearrangement links TRBV7-9 to TRBJ2-7; no firm D call. Trimming left V 1 base short and J 2 bases short, with 9 bases between. The CDR3 totals 14 residues. Germline V gene lookup returns CDR1 SEHNR and CDR2 FQNEAQ (reference sequence). The DNA for the CDR3 is TGTGCCAGCAGCTTAGGACGCTTGCCCTACGAGCAGTACTTC. Residues: CASSLGRLPYEQYF.

The V gene is TRBV6-6, the J gene TRBJ1-2; possible D gene TRBD1, 6 bases. Germline-derived CDR1 and CDR2 are MNHNY and SVGAGI (reference sequence). V gave up 2 bases and J gave up 6 bases, with 10 bases separating them. There are 13 residues in the CDR3. The CDR3 coding sequence is TGTGCCAGCAGTTACCCGGGACATAATGGCTACACCTTC. This translates into CASSYPGHNGYTF.

This clone was seen a few times. The chain couples TRBV27 to TRBJ2-3, with D unclear. The CDR3 loop spans 14 amino acids. Per germline, CDR1 MNHEY and CDR2 SMNVEV (reference sequence). V was clipped by 5 bases and J by 0 bases, with 9 bases between them. The CDR3 is CASSPLPSTDTQYF. The DNA for the CDR3 is TGTGCCAGCAGTCCTCTCCCTAGCACAGATACGCAGTATTTT.

The J gene is TRBJ2-7, the V gene TRBV18; D is unresolved. The CDR3 is made up of 15 amino acids. Germline V gene lookup returns CDR1 KGHSH and CDR2 LQKENI. V shed 0 bases and J shed 3 bases, with 12 bases lying between them. The CDR3 DNA follows: TGTGCCAGCTCACCACCGGTGCTGGAGAGCTACGAGCAGTACTTC. Translation gives CASSPPVLESYEQYF.

The CDR3: CASSQGWTGGGYGYTF. CDR3 nucleotide sequence: TGCGCCAGCAGCCAAGGCTGGACAGGGGGCGGCTATGGCTACACCTTC. The chain carries TRBV4-1 and TRBJ1-2; 11 nucleotides match TRBD1. Germline V gene data show CDR1 as MGHRA and CDR2 as YSYEKL. V was pared by 1 base and J by 4 bases, with 5 bases of the junction left unmatched. The CDR3 is made up of 16 amino acids.

The rearrangement links TRBV5-8 to TRBJ1-2; D is unresolved. In germline, CDR1 is SGHTS, CDR2 YDEGEE. CDR3 length: 13 amino acids. V was pared by 2 bases and J by 3 bases, with 8 bases between. CDR3 coding DNA: TGTGCCAGCAGCTTAGGGCAGCACTATGGCTACACCTTC. As protein: CASSLGQHYGYTF.

The V gene is TRBV7-8, the J gene TRBJ2-3; D not resolved. CDR1 and CDR2 from the germline V gene are SGHVS and FQNEAQ. Trimming took 3 bases from V and 0 from J, leaving 19 bases between them. This CDR3 comprises 18 residues. CDR3 bases: TGTGCCAGCAGCTTGCGAAGTCAGGCCTTATTGAGCACAGATACGCAGTATTTT. It yields the protein CASSLRSQALLSTDTQYF.

The chain joins TRBV9 to TRBJ2-7; D unresolved. CDR3 size: 13 residues. Trimming left V 4 bases short and J 6 bases short, with 14 bases between. Germline CDR1 and CDR2: SGDLS and YYNGEE. This CDR3 is CASSPQSAAEQYF. For the CDR3, the DNA is TGTGCCAGCAGCCCACAAAGCGCGGCCGAGCAGTACTTC. Based on the CDR3 plus reference TRBV9 and TRBJ2-7, the full variable domain is DSGVTQTPKHLITATGQRVTLRCSPRSGDLSVYWYQQSLDQGLQFLIQYYNGEERAKGNILERFSAQQFPDLHSELNLSSLELGDSALYFCASSPQSAAEQYFGPGTRLTVT.

This chain links TRBV27 with TRBJ1-5; D unresolved. CDR1 is MNHEY and CDR2 is SMNVEV in the germline V gene (reference sequence). The CDR3 extends over 12 amino acids. Between the trimmed V and J ends, which lost 6 bases and 7 bases, there was a span of 10 bases. CDR3 DNA sequence: TGTGCCAGCAGCATCACCGGGCAGCCCCAGCATTTT. Its protein is CASSITGQPQHF.

V gene TRBV18 combines with J gene TRBJ2-7, with D perhaps matching TRBD1 (5 bases). V lost 0 bases, J lost 5 bases, and 17 bases lay in between. Germline CDR1 is KGHSH and CDR2 is LQKENI. The CDR3 consists of 16 residues. In DNA form, the CDR3 reads TGTGCCAGCTCACCACCGGCAGGGTCCACTCTGAACGAGCAGTACTTC. This translates into CASSPPAGSTLNEQYF.

This rearrangement joins TRBV28 to TRBJ1-1; perhaps TRBD1 as D (6 bases). Germline V gives CDR1 MDHEN, CDR2 SYDVKM. The CDR3 extends over 13 amino acids. V was clipped by 5 bases and J by 1 base, with 8 bases between them. The CDR3 region is CASSDRPNTEAFF. Written as DNA, the CDR3 is TGTGCCAGCAGTGACAGGCCGAACACTGAAGCTTTCTTT.

This clone was seen a single time. This rearrangement joins TRBV11-1 to TRBJ2-2; no clear D gene. There are 13 residues in the CDR3. V lost 3 bases to trimming and J lost 6 bases, with 8 bases between them. Germline lookup yields CDR1 SGHAT and CDR2 FQDESV (reference sequence). Here the CDR3 reads CASSLEMAGELFF. DNA for the CDR3: TGTGCCAGCAGCTTGGAGATGGCCGGGGAGCTGTTTTTT.

The chain employs TRBV7-3 and TRBJ2-1; D is possibly TRBD1 (6 bases). Per the germline V gene, CDR1 is SGHTA and CDR2 is FQGTGA. Trimming left V 5 bases short and J 8 bases short, with 13 bases between. The CDR3 has 13 residues. As DNA, the CDR3 is TGTGCCAGCAGCCCTACAGGGTATCATGAGCAGTTCTTC. This codes for CASSPTGYHEQFF.

The chain is built from TRBV2 and TRBJ2-3; 7 nucleotides align to TRBD1. V was pared by 6 bases and J by 3 bases, with 6 bases of the junction left unmatched. CDR1 and CDR2 (germline): SNHLY, FYNNEI. The CDR3 sequence is 14 residues long. In DNA, the CDR3 is TGTGCCAGCAGACCGGGACAGTTGACAGATACGCAGTATTTT. It codes for CASRPGQLTDTQYF.